The rows below give T cell receptor beta chains drawn from one sample of a study of beta chain features in type 1 diabetes. Repertoires were generated with immunoSEQ multiplex PCR, while TCRdb's copy carries only in-frame clones and drops some. The data contain 120,000 or so clones, roughly 17% of them singletons. The sample comprised central memory CD4+ T cells from blood. The receptors come from a young man with type 1 diabetes. The CDR3 runs from the conserved cysteine through the conserved F or W. D genes are given only for firm matches. The size entry is marked missing in some rows and otherwise reads once, few, many or a size class.

J | D | V | size | CDR3 | DNA
TRBJ2-3 | - | TRBV29-1 | few | CSVENRTYTTDTQYF | TGCAGCGTAGAAAACAGGACCTACACCACAGATACGCAGTATTTT
TRBJ1-1 | - | TRBV18 | - | CASSYSQGFTEAFF | TGTGCCAGCTCATACAGTCAGGGGTTCACTGAAGCTTTCTTT
TRBJ2-5 | TRBD1 | TRBV7-8 | - | CASSNRDSRHF | TGTGCCAGCAGCAACCGGGACAGCCGCCACTTC
TRBJ1-5 | TRBD1 | TRBV9 | few | CASSVRPGQGNNQPQHF | TGTGCCAGCAGCGTAAGACCGGGACAGGGTAACAATCAGCCCCAGCATTTT
TRBJ2-2 | - | TRBV6-6 | - | CASSRNTGELFF | TGTGCCAGCAGTCGGAACACCGGGGAGCTGTTTTTT
TRBJ2-3 | TRBD2 | TRBV4-1 | medium-sized | CASSQEVASGVQHTDTQYF | TGCGCCAGCAGCCAAGAAGTGGCTAGCGGAGTCCAACACACAGATACGCAGTATTTT
TRBJ2-1 | - | TRBV7-9 | - | CASSFSRTVYSYNEQFF | TGTGCCAGCAGCTTTAGTCGAACGGTTTACTCCTACAATGAGCAGTTCTTC
TRBJ2-7 | - | TRBV20-1 | - | CSAYHSHEQYF | TGCAGTGCTTATCATTCCCACGAGCAGTACTTC
TRBJ2-1 | - | TRBV7-8 | - | CASSFLDSARGKEQFF | TGTGCCAGCAGCTTTCTAGACTCGGCGAGAGGGAAAGAGCAGTTCTTC
TRBJ2-3 | TRBD2 | TRBV9 | - | CASSVGEYSGRTDTQYF | TGTGCCAGCAGCGTGGGGGAGTATAGCGGGAGGACAGATACGCAGTATTTT
TRBJ2-4 | - | TRBV7-8 | - | CASSLEWEDIQYF | TGTGCCAGCAGCTTGGAATGGGAGGACATTCAGTACTTC
TRBJ2-3 | - | TRBV30 | - | CAWSVQGIRPGTDTQYF | TGTGCCTGGAGTGTTCAGGGTATCCGTCCTGGCACAGATACGCAGTATTTT
TRBJ2-1 | - | TRBV6-4 | - | CASSDSSGSYNEQFF | TGTGCCAGCAGTGACTCTAGCGGCTCCTACAATGAGCAGTTCTTC
TRBJ2-2 | TRBD2 | TRBV5-1 | - | CASSRTLAGSTGELFF | TGCGCCAGCAGCCGAACCCTAGCGGGGAGCACCGGGGAGCTGTTTTTT
TRBJ1-4 | - | TRBV30 | - | CAWSVIGGFDEKLFF | TGTGCCTGGAGTGTAATCGGGGGCTTTGATGAAAAACTGTTTTTT
TRBJ1-4 | TRBD1 | TRBV9 | few | CASSPQGAREKLFF | TGTGCCAGCAGCCCCCAGGGGGCGCGGGAAAAACTGTTTTTT
TRBJ2-2 | TRBD1 | TRBV10-3 | - | CAISKQGSGELFF | TGTGCCATCAGTAAACAGGGGTCCGGGGAGCTGTTTTTT
TRBJ2-7 | - | TRBV28 | - | CASSLGGRAYEQYF | TGTGCCAGCAGTTTGGGTGGCCGCGCCTACGAGCAGTACTTC
TRBJ2-1 | - | TRBV28 | few | CASSTPGTPARVKQFF | TGTGCCAGCAGTACTCCCGGGACTCCAGCGAGGGTTAAGCAGTTCTTC
TRBJ2-1 | - | TRBV19 | few | CASRPGTSNNEQFF | TGTGCCAGTAGACCCGGGACCTCAAACAATGAGCAGTTCTTC
TRBJ2-3 | - | TRBV6-5 | few | CASSYVDTQYF | TGTGCCAGCAGTTACGTAGATACGCAGTATTTT
TRBJ2-2 | TRBD1 | TRBV7-2 | few | CASSLTRGHGELFF | TGTGCCAGCAGCTTGACCAGGGGGCACGGGGAGCTGTTTTTT
TRBJ2-5 | - | TRBV30 | - | CAWSVQVGVETQYF | TGTGCCTGGAGTGTACAAGTGGGAGTGGAGACCCAGTACTTC
TRBJ2-6 | - | TRBV5-6 | few | CASSFDVGSGANVLTF | TGTGCCAGCAGCTTTGATGTGGGCTCTGGGGCCAACGTCCTGACTTTC
TRBJ2-7 | TRBD1 | TRBV6-6 | - | CASSGGSYEQYF | TGTGCCAGCTCAGGGGGCTCCTACGAGCAGTACTTC
TRBJ1-3 | - | TRBV7-9 | few | CASSLIGSTIYF | TGTGCCAGCAGCTTAATCGGTAGTACCATATATTTT
TRBJ2-2 | - | TRBV19 | - | CASGGFGELFF | TGTGCCAGTGGGGGTTTCGGGGAGCTGTTTTTT
TRBJ1-1 | - | TRBV30 | many | CAWTLYGARTEAFF | TGTGCCTGGACCTTGTACGGGGCCCGGACTGAAGCTTTCTTT
TRBJ2-4 | - | TRBV7-2 | - | CASSSEWGTAKNIQYF | TGTGCCAGCAGCTCTGAGTGGGGGACGGCCAAAAACATTCAGTACTTC
TRBJ2-6 | - | TRBV5-4 | - | CASSLKRQNSGANVLTF | TGTGCCAGCAGCCTAAAGCGACAGAACTCTGGGGCCAACGTCCTGACTTTC
TRBJ1-3 | - | TRBV9 | few | CASSAQTGMGVENTIYF | TGTGCCAGCAGCGCCCAGACAGGAATGGGGGTAGAAAACACCATATATTTT
TRBJ1-1 | TRBD1 | TRBV28 | few | CASSHGTGANTEAFF | TGTGCCAGCAGTCATGGGACAGGCGCTAACACTGAAGCTTTCTTT
TRBJ1-6 | - | TRBV9 | - | CASSVLQHNSPLHF | TGTGCCAGCAGCGTATTACAGCATAATTCACCCCTCCACTTT
TRBJ1-1 | - | TRBV30 | few | CAWTREGNTEAFF | TGTGCCTGGACCCGGGAGGGCAACACTGAAGCTTTCTTT
TRBJ2-1 | - | TRBV9 | many | CASSVAHLTYNEQFF | TGTGCCAGCAGCGTAGCACACCTCACTTACAATGAGCAGTTCTTC
TRBJ2-5 | TRBD2 | TRBV7-9 | - | CASSSIAGGAETQYF | TGTGCCAGCAGCTCAATAGCGGGAGGTGCAGAGACCCAGTACTTC
TRBJ2-3 | - | TRBV18 | few | CASSPQDTQYF | TGTGCCAGCTCACCTCAAGATACGCAGTATTTT
TRBJ2-1 | TRBD1 | TRBV29-1 | many | CSGQGGPAMDEQFF | TGCAGCGGACAGGGGGGCCCTGCGATGGATGAGCAGTTCTTC
TRBJ2-5 | - | TRBV27 | many | CASSSGHWETQYF | TGTGCCAGCAGTTCGGGACATTGGGAGACCCAGTACTTC
TRBJ2-1 | TRBD2 | TRBV7-6 | - | CASSLAGTSVPNEQFF | TGTGCCAGCAGCTTAGCGGGGACTAGCGTTCCCAATGAGCAGTTCTTC
TRBJ2-1 | - | TRBV2 | - | CASEVAPYNEQFF | TGTGCCAGCGAGGTAGCGCCGTACAATGAGCAGTTCTTC
TRBJ2-3 | TRBD2 | TRBV9 | - | CASSALDSSGVTDTQYF | TGTGCCAGCAGCGCCCTCGATTCTAGCGGTGTCACAGATACGCAGTATTTT
TRBJ2-5 | - | TRBV19 | - | CASSIGTQETQYF | TGTGCCAGTAGTATCGGGACACAAGAGACCCAGTACTTC
TRBJ1-5 | - | TRBV19 | many | CASSISAGRDSNQPQHF | TGTGCCAGTAGTATATCAGCTGGGAGGGATAGCAATCAGCCCCAGCATTTT